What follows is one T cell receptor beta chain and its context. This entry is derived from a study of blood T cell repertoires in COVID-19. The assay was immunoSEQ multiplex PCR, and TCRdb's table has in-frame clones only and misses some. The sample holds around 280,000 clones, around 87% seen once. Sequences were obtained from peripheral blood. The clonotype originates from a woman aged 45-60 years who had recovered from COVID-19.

CDR3 DNA sequence: TGTGCCAGCAGCCGACGGGAGGGGAGTGAGCAGTTCTTC. It translates to CASSRREGSEQFF. The rearrangement joins TRBV5-4 to TRBJ2-1, with TRBD2 matching over 8 bases. Germline lookup yields CDR1 SGHNT and CDR2 YYREEE (reference sequence). The CDR3 runs 13 residues. The junction had 6 bases not matched to a gene; V was cut back by 4 bases and J by 9 bases. The full variable domain, rest sourced from reference TRBV5-4 and TRBJ2-1, is ETGVTQSPTHLIKTRGQQVTLRCSSQSGHNTVSWYQQALGQGPQFIFQYYREEENGRGNFPPRFSGLQFPNYSSELNVNALELDDSALYLCASSRREGSEQFFGPGTRLTVL.